The 15 T cell receptor beta chains reported below all come from one sample, sequenced in a study of blood T cells in healthy people across ages. Primed by a sample-barcoded 5' primer and a J-beta primer mix, a second PCR proceeded for 7 to 11 cycles. TCRdb itself ran the 5' RACE reads through MiXCR, one entry per CDR3 protein. The sample yields some 760,000 distinct CDR3 sequences, around a quarter seen once. The data also belong to a second study, concerning T cells of mothers and their children.

Sequenced input: blood. The receptors were gathered from a boy aged 5-17 years in good health.

The chain employs TRBV12-3 or TRBV12-4 and TRBJ1-5; 7 nucleotides align to TRBD1. The J segment lost 5 bases and the V segment lost 5 bases, leaving 9 bases of the junction unmatched. The CDR3 length is 15 residues. The CDR3 DNA follows: TGTGCCAGCAGTCCAGCCGGGACAGCAGATCAGCCCCAGCATTTT. Translated: CASSPAGTADQPQHF.

The chain employs TRBV19 and TRBJ2-1, with 9 bases lining up with TRBD1. J lost 5 bases, V lost 3 bases, and 8 bases had no gene match. Per germline, CDR1 LNHDA and CDR2 SQIVND (reference sequence). The CDR3 consists of 16 residues. As DNA, the CDR3 is TGTGCCAGTAGTATGACCGGGACAGGGATGAACAATGAGCAGTTCTTC. Its protein product is CASSMTGTGMNNEQFF.

This clonotype occurred a few times. The chain recombines TRBV20-1 with TRBJ1-1; unclear D gene. The V gene's germline CDR1 is DFQATT and CDR2 SNEGSKA (reference sequence). V lost 3 bases, J lost 4 bases, and 15 bases lay in between. The CDR3 spans 14 residues. For the CDR3, the DNA is TGCAGTGCTAGGGGCTTTAACCGCGTCACTGAAGCTTTCTTT. It translates to CSARGFNRVTEAFF.

The chain employs TRBV6-5 and TRBJ2-5; possibly TRBD2 for D (6 bases). CDR1 MNHEY and CDR2 SVGAGI come from the germline V gene. This CDR3 contains 16 residues. Trimming left V 5 bases short and J 5 bases short, with 21 bases between. CDR3 in DNA: TGTGCCAGCAGTCGCATGGCGGGGCGTCTTGGGGAGACCCAGTACTTC. It is translated as CASSRMAGRLGETQYF.

This clonotype has only a few counts. One end of the junction does not line up with germline, which may come from a read error. This chain joins TRBV12-3 or TRBV12-4 and TRBJ2-5, with TRBD2 matching 7 bases. This CDR3 comprises 14 residues. The CDR3 sequence: CACRSGGVGETQYF. The CDR3 DNA sequence: TGTGCCTGCAGGAGTGGGGGGGTTGGGGAGACCCAGTACTTC.

The genes are TRBV30 and TRBJ1-4, with 7 positions matching TRBD1. This CDR3 is 13 amino acids long. In germline, CDR1 is GTSNPN, CDR2 SVGIG (reference sequence). J was trimmed by 7 bases and V by 3 bases; bases with no gene match: 5. DNA of the CDR3: TGTGCCTGGAGACAGGGGAGTTTTGAAAAACTGTTTTTT. Translating gives CAWRQGSFEKLFF.

The sample holds a few counts of this clonotype. The genes are TRBV29-1 and TRBJ2-5; possibly TRBD1 for D (6 bases). This CDR3 comprises 14 residues. The germline V gene has CDR1 SQVTM and CDR2 ANQGSEA. Between the trimmed V and J ends, which lost 4 bases and 5 bases, there was a span of 17 bases. The CDR3 DNA reads TGCAGCGTTGGCGGAGGACAGCTGGCGGAGACCCAGTACTTC. Encoded protein: CSVGGGQLAETQYF.

This clonotype showed up just a few times. The chain uses TRBV20-1 and TRBJ2-5; 10 bases map to TRBD1. Germline values: CDR1 DFQATT, CDR2 SNEGSKA (reference sequence). The CDR3 runs 14 residues. V lost 5 bases and J lost 3; bases outside the gene matches: 6. This CDR3 reads CSAGGQGMEETQYF. Written as DNA, the CDR3 is TGCAGTGCTGGGGGACAGGGGATGGAAGAGACCCAGTACTTC.

This clonotype was seen a few times. V and J are TRBV29-1 and TRBJ1-1, with D hard to call. V was shortened by 5 bases and J by 2 bases, with 9 bases between the two germline ends. The length of the CDR3 is 12 residues. Germline V gene data show CDR1 as SQVTM and CDR2 as ANQGSEA. This chain's CDR3 is CSVLTENTEAFF. The CDR3 nucleotides are TGCAGCGTTCTTACAGAAAACACTGAAGCTTTCTTT.

The CDR3 loop is CASSLAQGYLNTEAFF. CDR3 nucleotide sequence: TGCGCCAGCAGCTTGGCTCAGGGATACTTGAACACTGAAGCTTTCTTT. The chain is built from TRBV5-1 and TRBJ1-1; weak D call: TRBD1 (5 bases). With 0 bases removed from V and 0 bases from J, the gap between germline ends came to 12 bases. CDR3 size: 16 residues. Germline V gives CDR1 SGHRS, CDR2 YFSETQ.

The chain links TRBV9 to TRBJ1-6; D gene ambiguous. This CDR3 spans 14 amino acids. Germline-derived CDR1 and CDR2 are SGDLS and YYNGEE. Trimming took 0 bases from V and 10 from J, leaving 11 bases between them. Here the CDR3 reads CASSVGAGGSPLHF. CDR3 nucleotide sequence: TGTGCCAGCAGCGTAGGGGCAGGAGGGTCACCCCTCCACTTT.

This clonotype turned up a few times. The V and J genes are TRBV29-1 and TRBJ2-5; TRBD1 aligns across 8 bases. V shed 6 bases and J 5 bases; nucleotides not matched to a gene: 8. The CDR3 has 13 amino acids. In germline, CDR1 is SQVTM, CDR2 ANQGSEA. The CDR3 loop reads CSVDRGSGETQYF. The CDR3 nucleotides read TGCAGCGTCGACAGGGGAAGCGGGGAGACCCAGTACTTC.

This clonotype has only a few counts. The chain combines TRBV28 with TRBJ2-7; D could derive from TRBD1 or TRBD2 (7 bases each). CDR3 length: 16 residues. The germline V gene encodes CDR1 MDHEN and CDR2 SYDVKM. V lost 2 bases and J 7 bases, leaving 21 bases between the germline ends. The CDR3 is CASSLPLRGGSREQYF. The CDR3 coding sequence is TGTGCCAGCAGTTTACCTCTCAGGGGGGGTTCTCGAGAGCAGTACTTC.

The chain couples TRBV27 to TRBJ1-4, with 10 bases fitting TRBD1. Germline V CDR1 and CDR2: MNHEY, SMNVEV (reference sequence). The trim removed 7 bases at V and 5 bases at J, leaving 1 base unmatched. This CDR3 spans 13 amino acids. CDR3 nucleotide sequence: TGTGCCAGCACGGGACAGGGGAATGAAAAACTGTTTTTT. Translation gives CASTGQGNEKLFF.

The rearrangement joins TRBV6-2 or TRBV6-3 to TRBJ1-5, with D hard to call. This CDR3 is built from 14 residues. The ends were cut back, 2 bases at V and 3 bases at J, with 8 bases in the middle. Germline CDR1 and CDR2: MNHEY and SVGEGT. The CDR3 bases are TGTGCCAGCAGTTACCGGGAGAACAATCAGCCCCAGCATTTT. This translates into CASSYRENNQPQHF.